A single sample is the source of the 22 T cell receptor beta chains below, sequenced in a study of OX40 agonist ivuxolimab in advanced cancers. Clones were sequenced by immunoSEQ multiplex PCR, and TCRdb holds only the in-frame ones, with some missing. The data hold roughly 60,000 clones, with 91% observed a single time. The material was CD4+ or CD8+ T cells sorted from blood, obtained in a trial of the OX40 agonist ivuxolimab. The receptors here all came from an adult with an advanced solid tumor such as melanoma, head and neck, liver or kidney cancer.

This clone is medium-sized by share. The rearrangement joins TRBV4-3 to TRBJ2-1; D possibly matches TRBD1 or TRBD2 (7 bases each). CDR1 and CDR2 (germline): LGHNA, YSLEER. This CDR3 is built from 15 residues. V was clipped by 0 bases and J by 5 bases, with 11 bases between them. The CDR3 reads CASSQDQGGDNEQFF. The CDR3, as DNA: TGCGCCAGCAGCCAAGATCAGGGGGGGGACAATGAGCAGTTCTTC.

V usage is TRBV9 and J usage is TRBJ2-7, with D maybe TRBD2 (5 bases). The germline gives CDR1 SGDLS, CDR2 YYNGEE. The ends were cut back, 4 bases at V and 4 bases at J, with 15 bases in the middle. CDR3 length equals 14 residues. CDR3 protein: CASSPLMGGYEQYF. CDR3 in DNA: TGTGCCAGCAGCCCCCTTATGGGCGGGTACGAGCAGTACTTC. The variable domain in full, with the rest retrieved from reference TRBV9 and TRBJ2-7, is DSGVTQTPKHLITATGQRVTLRCSPRSGDLSVYWYQQSLDQGLQFLIQYYNGEERAKGNILERFSAQQFPDLHSELNLSSLELGDSALYFCASSPLMGGYEQYFGPGTRLTVT.

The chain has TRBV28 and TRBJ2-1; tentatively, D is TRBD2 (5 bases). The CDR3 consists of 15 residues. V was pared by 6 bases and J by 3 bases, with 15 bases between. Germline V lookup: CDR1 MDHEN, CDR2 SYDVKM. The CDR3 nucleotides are TGTGCCAGCAGCCCTCGACCTAGCAACTACAATGAGCAGTTCTTC. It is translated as CASSPRPSNYNEQFF.

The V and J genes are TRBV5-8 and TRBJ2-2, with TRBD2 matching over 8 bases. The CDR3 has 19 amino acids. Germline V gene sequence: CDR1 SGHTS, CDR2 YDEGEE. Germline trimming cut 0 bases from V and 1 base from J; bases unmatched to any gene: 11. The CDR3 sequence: CASSLVLNGRAGNTGELFF. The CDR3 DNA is TGTGCCAGCAGCTTGGTCTTGAACGGGAGGGCAGGGAACACCGGGGAGCTGTTTTTT.

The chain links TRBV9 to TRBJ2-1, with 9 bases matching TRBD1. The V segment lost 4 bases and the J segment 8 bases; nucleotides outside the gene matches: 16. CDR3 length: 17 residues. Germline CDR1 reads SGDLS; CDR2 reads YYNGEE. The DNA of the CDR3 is TGTGCCAGCAGCCCGATGCCGGGACAGGGCTGGACCGATGAGCAGTTCTTC. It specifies CASSPMPGQGWTDEQFF. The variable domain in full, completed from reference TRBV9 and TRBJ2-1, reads DSGVTQTPKHLITATGQRVTLRCSPRSGDLSVYWYQQSLDQGLQFLIQYYNGEERAKGNILERFSAQQFPDLHSELNLSSLELGDSALYFCASSPMPGQGWTDEQFFGPGTRLTVL.

The CDR3 spells CASTRLGEPFYNEQFF. CDR3 DNA sequence: TGTGCCAGCACCCGTCTGGGGGAACCTTTTTACAATGAGCAGTTCTTC. The chain recombines TRBV27 with TRBJ2-1; D might be TRBD1 or TRBD2, each matching 5 bases. Germline CDR1 reads MNHEY; CDR2 reads SMNVEV (reference sequence). The length of the CDR3 is 16 residues. V was clipped by 7 bases and J by 4 bases, with 20 bases between them.

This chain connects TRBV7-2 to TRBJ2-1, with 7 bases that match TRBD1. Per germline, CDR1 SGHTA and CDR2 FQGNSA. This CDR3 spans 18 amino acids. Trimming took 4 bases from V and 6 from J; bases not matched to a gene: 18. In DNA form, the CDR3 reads TGTGCCAGCAGCTCCTCTAGACAGGGAGCCCCCTGGGGCAATGAGCAGTTCTTC. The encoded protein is CASSSSRQGAPWGNEQFF.

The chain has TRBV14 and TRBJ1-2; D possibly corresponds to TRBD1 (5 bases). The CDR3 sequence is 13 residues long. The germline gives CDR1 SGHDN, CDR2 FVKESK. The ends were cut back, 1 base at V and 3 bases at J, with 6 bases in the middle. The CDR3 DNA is TGTGCCAGCAGCCAAGTGACAGACTATGGCTACACCTTC. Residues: CASSQVTDYGYTF.

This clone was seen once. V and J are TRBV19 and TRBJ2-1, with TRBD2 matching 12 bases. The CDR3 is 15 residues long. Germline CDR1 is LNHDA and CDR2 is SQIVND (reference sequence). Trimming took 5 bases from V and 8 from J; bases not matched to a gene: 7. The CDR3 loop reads CASSGRLAGADEQFF. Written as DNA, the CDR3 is TGTGCCAGTAGTGGGAGACTAGCGGGAGCAGATGAGCAGTTCTTC.

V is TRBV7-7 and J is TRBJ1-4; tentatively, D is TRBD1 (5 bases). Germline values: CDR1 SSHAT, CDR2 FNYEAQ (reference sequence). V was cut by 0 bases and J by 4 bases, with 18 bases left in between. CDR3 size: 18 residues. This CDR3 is CASSLAPNPGLDNEKLFF. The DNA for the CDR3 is TGTGCCAGCAGCTTAGCCCCCAACCCGGGACTGGATAATGAAAAACTGTTTTTT.

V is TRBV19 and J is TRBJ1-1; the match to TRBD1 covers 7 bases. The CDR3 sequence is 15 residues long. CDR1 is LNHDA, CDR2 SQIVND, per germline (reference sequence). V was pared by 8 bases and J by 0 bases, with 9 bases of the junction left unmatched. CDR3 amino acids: CASGTAGLMNTEAFF. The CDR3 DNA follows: TGTGCCAGTGGGACAGCCGGACTCATGAACACTGAAGCTTTCTTT.

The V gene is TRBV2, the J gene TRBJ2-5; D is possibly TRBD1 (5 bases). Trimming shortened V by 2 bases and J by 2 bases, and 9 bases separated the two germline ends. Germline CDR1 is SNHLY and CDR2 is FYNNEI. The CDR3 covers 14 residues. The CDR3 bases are TGTGCCAGCAGTGAATCTGACAGTCAAGAGACCCAGTACTTC. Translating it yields CASSESDSQETQYF.

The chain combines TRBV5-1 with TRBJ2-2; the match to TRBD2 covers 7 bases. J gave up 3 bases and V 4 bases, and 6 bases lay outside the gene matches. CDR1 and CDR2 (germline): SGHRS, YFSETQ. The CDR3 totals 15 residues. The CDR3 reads CASSDPGRDTGELFF. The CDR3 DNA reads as TGCGCCAGCAGCGACCCGGGGAGGGACACCGGGGAGCTGTTTTTT. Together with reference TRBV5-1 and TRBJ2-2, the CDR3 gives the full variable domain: KAGVTQTPRYLIKTRGQQVTLSCSPISGHRSVSWYQQTPGQGLQFLFEYFSETQRNKGNFPGRFSGRQFSNSRSEMNVSTLELGDSALYLCASSDPGRDTGELFFGEGSRLTVL.

The CDR3 loop is CASSTTGSNEQYF. For the CDR3, the DNA is TGTGCCAGCAGCACCACAGGGTCCAACGAGCAGTACTTC. The genes are TRBV7-8 and TRBJ2-7; D is perhaps TRBD1 (6 bases). The V gene's germline CDR1 is SGHVS and CDR2 FQNEAQ. The CDR3 sequence is 13 residues long. V was pared by 5 bases and J by 5 bases, with 13 bases between.

The CDR3 nucleotides are TGTGCCTCCCTCAGAGGCGGGCGGGACCAAGAGACCCAGTACTTC. This translates into CASLRGGRDQETQYF. The chain links TRBV7-8 to TRBJ2-5; TRBD2 might be the D (5 bases). CDR3 length: 15 amino acids. Germline V lookup: CDR1 SGHVS, CDR2 FQNEAQ. Trimming took off 11 bases at V and 0 bases at J, with 19 bases between the two ends.

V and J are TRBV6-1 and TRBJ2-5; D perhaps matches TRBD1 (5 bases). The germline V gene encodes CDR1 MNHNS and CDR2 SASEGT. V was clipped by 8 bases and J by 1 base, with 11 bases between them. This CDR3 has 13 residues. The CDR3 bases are TGTGCCAGCGGCCGACAGTCCCAAGAGACCCAGTACTTC. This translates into CASGRQSQETQYF.

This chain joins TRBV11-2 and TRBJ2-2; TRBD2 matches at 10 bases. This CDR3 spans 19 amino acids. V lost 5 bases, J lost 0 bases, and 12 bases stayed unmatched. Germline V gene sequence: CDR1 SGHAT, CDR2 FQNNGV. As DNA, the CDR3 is TGTGCCAGCAGCCCCGCCGGGACTAGCGCATATACGAACACCGGGGAGCTGTTTTTT. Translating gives CASSPAGTSAYTNTGELFF.

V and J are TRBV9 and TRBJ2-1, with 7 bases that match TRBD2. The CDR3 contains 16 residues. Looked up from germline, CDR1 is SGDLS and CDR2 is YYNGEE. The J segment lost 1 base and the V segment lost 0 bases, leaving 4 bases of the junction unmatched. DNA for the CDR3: TGTGCCAGCAGCGTAGGTCTAGCGGAGTCCTACAATGAGCAGTTCTTC. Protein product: CASSVGLAESYNEQFF.

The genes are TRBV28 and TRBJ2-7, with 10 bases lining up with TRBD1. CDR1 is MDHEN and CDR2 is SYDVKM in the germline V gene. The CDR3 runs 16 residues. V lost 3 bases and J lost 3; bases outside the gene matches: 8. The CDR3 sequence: CASSFRPGQGYYEQYF. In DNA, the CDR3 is TGTGCCAGCAGTTTCCGGCCGGGACAGGGGTACTACGAGCAGTACTTC.

CDR3 nucleotide sequence: TGCGCCAGCAGTGAGGTGGCGGGAGCCTTTGAGCAGTACTTC. It specifies CASSEVAGAFEQYF. The gene calls are TRBV10-2 and TRBJ2-7; 7 bases align to TRBD2. J was trimmed by 7 bases and V by 2 bases; bases with no gene match: 8. Germline values: CDR1 WSHSY, CDR2 SAAADI. The CDR3 is 14 amino acids.

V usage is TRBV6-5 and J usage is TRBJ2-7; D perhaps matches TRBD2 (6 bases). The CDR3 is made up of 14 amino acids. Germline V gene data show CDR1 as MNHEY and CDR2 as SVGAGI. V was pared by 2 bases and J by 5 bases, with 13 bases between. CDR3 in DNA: TGTGCCAGCAGTTACGATTACGGCGGGAACGAGCAGTACTTC. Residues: CASSYDYGGNEQYF.

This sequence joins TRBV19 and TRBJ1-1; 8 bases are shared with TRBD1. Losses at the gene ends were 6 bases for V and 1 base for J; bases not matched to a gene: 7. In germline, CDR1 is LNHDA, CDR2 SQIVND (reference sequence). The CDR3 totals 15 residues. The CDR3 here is CASSPWDRPNTEAFF. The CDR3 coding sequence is TGTGCCAGTAGCCCTTGGGACAGGCCGAACACTGAAGCTTTCTTT.